This T cell receptor beta chain was captured in a study of Ad26.COV2.S vaccination and SARS-CoV-2 variants. Study-level findings and limits: Analytic work on TCR breadth and depth might have understated the full extent of total T cell responses.

Trimming took off 3 bases at V and 5 bases at J, with 11 bases between the two ends. Germline assignment: CDR1 MDHEN and CDR2 SYDVKM. This CDR3 spans 14 amino acids. Method: immunoSEQ multiplex PCR; TCRdb's copy keeps in-frame clones and lacks some. The sample lists more than 350,000 clones; about nine tenths were seen once. Treatment specified: around 19 received Ad26.COV2.S at low or high dose, single or two shots; a few received placebo; per-sample allocation not given. Sampling took place 63 days after the first vaccine or placebo injection. Wuhan-strain spike was delivered by a replication-incompetent Ad26 vector. Points on this clone: Its antigen remains unidentified.

The chain links TRBV28 to TRBJ1-5; D not resolved. The clonotype comes from a person aged 18-65 years who received the Ad26.COV2.S COVID-19 vaccine or a placebo. Sequencing used peripheral blood, obtained in a trial of Ad26.COV2.S vaccine versus placebo. CDR3: CASSLDRADQPQHF. CDR3 in DNA: TGTGCCAGCAGTTTGGACCGGGCGGATCAGCCCCAGCATTTT.